Listed below are T cell receptor beta chains from one sample, sequenced in a study of regulatory T cells in long-lasting Graves disease. TCRdb used MiXCR to reprocess the multiplex PCR reads, holding one entry per CDR3 protein. The sample has approximately 400,000 distinct CDR3 sequences; more than 13% are singletons. This sample also appeared in a second study, on T cells in Graves' hyperthyroidism and ophthalmopathy.

This sample comprised peripheral blood mononuclear cells (PBMCs), obtained at new diagnosis, from a patient treated with antithyroid drugs. The receptors here all came from a woman in her twenties or thirties with Graves disease. Each CDR3 is given with its conserved first and last residue. A D gene is named only where the DNA matches it firmly. The size of a clone is reported for some rows only, either as once, few or many, or as a class for expanded clones.

V gene,clone size,J gene,D gene,CDR3 length,CDR3 protein,CDR3 DNA
TRBV5-1,NA,TRBJ1-3,NA,16,CASSLQAIDTGNTIYF,TGCGCCAGCAGCTTACAAGCTATAGACACTGGAAACACCATATATTTT
TRBV27,NA,TRBJ1-1,TRBD1,17,CASSAPGAGGLNTEAFF,TGTGCCAGCAGTGCCCCAGGCGCAGGGGGCCTGAACACTGAAGCTTTCTTT
TRBV7-3,few,TRBJ1-1,TRBD1,11,CASSDGQDAFF,TGTGCCAGCAGCGACGGACAGGATGCTTTCTTT
TRBV6-5,many,TRBJ2-7,TRBD2,13,CASSYRTSYEQYF,TGTGCCAGCAGTTACCGGACTAGCTACGAGCAGTACTTC
TRBV7-2,few,TRBJ2-3,NA,16,CASSHRQGGSTDTQYF,TGTGCCAGCAGCCACCGACAGGGAGGGAGCACAGATACGCAGTATTTT
TRBV7-3,many,TRBJ2-3,TRBD2,15,CASSRTSASTDTQYF,TGTGCCAGCAGCCGGACTAGCGCTAGCACAGATACGCAGTATTTT
TRBV5-1,few,TRBJ2-5,TRBD2,19,CASSLGLADPRIHEETQYF,TGCGCCAGCAGCCTGGGACTAGCGGACCCCAGAATCCACGAAGAGACCCAGTACTTC
TRBV7-3,once,TRBJ2-7,NA,14,CASSLPMGSYEQYF,TGTGCCAGCAGCCTCCCAATGGGCTCCTACGAGCAGTACTTC
TRBV7-8,many,TRBJ2-5,NA,14,CASSLGGGGETQYF,TGTGCCAGCAGCTTAGGAGGGGGAGGGGAGACCCAGTACTTC
TRBV5-1,many,TRBJ1-5,NA,14,CASSLDWRDQPQHF,TGCGCCAGCAGCTTGGATTGGCGGGATCAGCCCCAGCATTTT
TRBV20-1,NA,TRBJ1-2,TRBD1,13,CSAVPGQGYGYTF,TGCAGTGCTGTACCGGGACAGGGCTATGGCTACACCTTC
TRBV6-2/TRBV6-3,few,TRBJ2-3,NA,13,CASTGISTDTQYF,TGTGCCAGTACAGGGATAAGCACAGATACGCAGTATTTT
TRBV11-3,NA,TRBJ2-7,NA,14,CASSLAGPLPEQYF,TGTGCCAGCAGCTTAGCTGGGCCTCTACCCGAGCAGTACTTC
TRBV12-3/TRBV12-4,NA,TRBJ1-1,TRBD1,14,CASTPGQTNTEAFF,TGTGCCAGCACTCCGGGACAGACGAACACTGAAGCTTTCTTT
TRBV5-1,many,TRBJ2-3,TRBD2,16,CASSLGASGSPDTQYF,TGCGCCAGCAGCTTGGGGGCTAGCGGGAGTCCAGATACGCAGTATTTT
TRBV20-1,few,TRBJ2-1,TRBD2,15,CSARKAGAAYNEQFF,TGCAGTGCTAGAAAAGCGGGAGCAGCCTACAATGAGCAGTTCTTC
TRBV4-1,NA,TRBJ2-7,TRBD2,16,CASSQEGGLPSYEQYF,TGCGCCAGCAGCCAAGAGGGGGGACTACCCTCCTACGAGCAGTACTTC
TRBV6-1,NA,TRBJ2-1,TRBD2,14,CASRGTGLYNEQFF,TGTGCCAGCAGGGGGACGGGACTATACAATGAGCAGTTCTTC
TRBV7-8,few,TRBJ2-5,TRBD2,15,CASSLQAGSQETQYF,TGTGCCAGCAGCTTACAAGCGGGGAGCCAAGAGACCCAGTACTTC
TRBV11-2,many,TRBJ2-7,NA,12,CASSSEGWERYF,TGTGCCAGCAGCTCCGAGGGGTGGGAGCGGTACTTC
TRBV11-1,NA,TRBJ1-2,NA,15,CASSPRTVFNYGYTF,TGTGCCAGCAGCCCGCGGACAGTCTTTAACTATGGCTACACCTTC
TRBV29-1,NA,TRBJ2-7,NA,14,CSVGRAGRSYEQYF,TGCAGCGTTGGACGGGCAGGCCGCTCCTACGAGCAGTACTTC
TRBV27,many,TRBJ1-5,NA,16,CASSPGRLYSNQPQHF,TGTGCCAGCAGTCCGGGGCGGTTATATAGCAATCAGCCCCAGCATTTT
TRBV20-1,NA,TRBJ2-5,NA,12,CSAGGIQETQYF,TGCAGTGCTGGGGGGATCCAAGAGACCCAGTACTTC
TRBV6-2/TRBV6-3,NA,TRBJ2-7,TRBD1,13,CASTRDRAYEQYF,TGTGCCAGCACACGGGACAGGGCCTACGAGCAGTACTTC
TRBV24-1,NA,TRBJ2-2,TRBD2,17,CATSTLGGLANTGELFF,TGTGCCACCAGTACGCTAGGGGGACTAGCCAACACCGGGGAGCTGTTTTTT
TRBV7-9,many,TRBJ2-7,TRBD2,18,CASSLNASGRMSSYEQYF,TGTGCCAGCAGCTTGAATGCTAGCGGGAGGATGAGCTCCTACGAGCAGTACTTC
TRBV6-2/TRBV6-3,NA,TRBJ2-7,NA,15,CASSEEAGISYEQYF,TGTGCCAGCAGTGAAGAGGCGGGAATCTCCTACGAGCAGTACTTC
TRBV7-9,NA,TRBJ1-4,NA,16,CASSHDIGIQNEKLFF,TGTGCCAGCAGCCACGATATCGGGATCCAAAATGAAAAACTGTTTTTT
TRBV9,few,TRBJ1-5,NA,14,CASSAHSSNQPQHF,TGTGCCAGCAGCGCCCATTCTAGCAATCAGCCCCAGCATTTT
TRBV30,many,TRBJ2-7,TRBD2,13,CAWSVAGPYEQYF,TGTGCCTGGAGTGTAGCGGGACCTTACGAGCAGTACTTC
TRBV5-8,NA,TRBJ1-5,NA,15,CASSLSQGPWQPQHF,TGTGCCAGCAGCTTGTCCCAGGGCCCGTGGCAGCCCCAGCATTTT
TRBV12-5,NA,TRBJ2-7,NA,13,CASGRPPSEAQYF,TGTGCTAGTGGCCGACCTCCTTCGGAGGCCCAGTACTTC
TRBV7-9,NA,TRBJ1-2,TRBD1,14,CASSQDRGSYGYTF,TGTGCCAGCAGCCAGGACAGGGGGAGTTATGGCTACACCTTC
TRBV19,NA,TRBJ2-2,TRBD2,17,CASSTLGLTSNTGELFF,TGTGCCAGTAGTACGCTGGGACTAACCTCGAACACCGGGGAGCTGTTTTTT
TRBV6-2/TRBV6-3,NA,TRBJ2-1,NA,16,CASSYLGQGSYNEQFF,TGTGCCAGCAGTTACCTTGGGCAGGGGTCCTACAATGAGCAGTTCTTC
TRBV15,NA,TRBJ2-7,NA,12,CATSSPRVEQYF,TGTGCCACCAGCAGCCCCAGGGTCGAGCAGTACTTC
TRBV7-9,NA,TRBJ2-5,NA,16,CASTPRWGNNQETQYF,TGTGCCAGCACCCCCCGGTGGGGGAATAACCAAGAGACCCAGTACTTC
TRBV30,many,TRBJ1-1,NA,13,CAWSVEGGSEAFF,TGTGCCTGGAGTGTCGAGGGGGGGTCTGAAGCTTTCTTT
TRBV18,many,TRBJ1-1,NA,12,CASSPAEGEAFF,TGTGCCAGCTCACCAGCCGAGGGTGAAGCTTTCTTT
TRBV6-1,many,TRBJ1-3,NA,15,CASSEGGVSGNTIYF,TGTGCCAGCAGTGAAGGGGGGGTGTCTGGAAACACCATATATTTT
TRBV11-2,many,TRBJ2-1,TRBD2,16,CASSSVAGEILLKQFF,TGTGCCAGCAGCTCCGTAGCGGGAGAAATCCTTTTGAAGCAGTTCTTC
TRBV27,few,TRBJ2-5,NA,16,CASSSLPMTEQETQYF,TGTGCCAGCAGTTCTCTCCCCATGACGGAGCAAGAGACCCAGTACTTC
TRBV11-2,many,TRBJ2-1,TRBD2,17,CASSLGTSGRSYNEQFF,TGTGCCAGCAGCTTAGGGACTAGCGGGAGGTCCTACAATGAGCAGTTCTTC
TRBV9,NA,TRBJ1-6,NA,15,CASSVEGIGNSPLHF,TGTGCCAGCAGCGTAGAAGGGATCGGCAATTCACCCCTCCACTTT
TRBV30,NA,TRBJ1-3,NA,11,CACFSGNTIYF,TGTGCCTGCTTCTCTGGAAACACCATATATTTT
TRBV28,many,TRBJ2-7,NA,14,CASSTTLSSYEQYF,TGTGCCAGCAGTACGACCCTGAGCTCCTACGAGCAGTACTTC
TRBV2,many,TRBJ2-3,NA,10,CASSDDTQYF,TGTGCCAGCAGTGACGATACGCAGTATTTT
TRBV2,many,TRBJ2-2,NA,13,CASKAASPGELFF,TGTGCCAGCAAGGCAGCTTCCCCCGGGGAGCTGTTTTTT
TRBV10-3,NA,TRBJ2-7,TRBD1,13,CAIKGTDTYEQYF,TGTGCCATCAAAGGGACAGACACCTACGAGCAGTACTTC
TRBV15,few,TRBJ2-5,TRBD1,16,CATSREGQVPGETQYF,TGTGCCACCAGCAGAGAGGGACAGGTGCCGGGAGAGACCCAGTACTTC
TRBV3-1,many,TRBJ2-7,NA,15,CASSQDPGSGYEQYF,TGTGCCAGCAGCCAAGATCCCGGGAGTGGCTACGAGCAGTACTTC
TRBV5-1,many,TRBJ2-7,NA,13,CASSLQGYHEQYF,TGCGCCAGCAGCTTGCAAGGGTACCACGAGCAGTACTTC
TRBV11-3,many,TRBJ2-3,TRBD2,18,CASSPNSRLAGVTDTQYF,TGTGCCAGCAGCCCTAACTCGCGACTAGCGGGAGTCACAGATACGCAGTATTTT
TRBV2,few,TRBJ1-5,TRBD1,14,CASSETGNNQPQHF,TGTGCCAGCAGTGAGACAGGGAACAATCAGCCCCAGCATTTT
TRBV7-3,few,TRBJ1-5,NA,14,CASSLTSGNQPQHF,TGTGCCAGCAGCTTAACCAGTGGCAATCAGCCCCAGCATTTT
TRBV7-9,many,TRBJ2-7,TRBD2,16,CASSPREAGALYEQYF,TGTGCCAGCAGCCCCCGGGAAGCGGGAGCCCTCTACGAGCAGTACTTC
TRBV30,NA,TRBJ2-1,NA,15,CAWSVLAAGYNEQFF,TGTGCCTGGAGCGTCCTTGCGGCAGGCTACAATGAGCAGTTCTTC
TRBV11-2,many,TRBJ2-7,NA,12,CATRSWAYEQYF,TGTGCCACCAGGAGCTGGGCCTACGAGCAGTACTTC